The following is a T cell receptor beta chain sequence with its context. What it binds is unknown. This sample stems from a study of regulatory T cells in long-lasting Graves disease. Points from the study as a whole: Persistent Graves' patients showed less TCR diversity than newly diagnosed ones.

The V end was cut by 0 bases, the J end by 3 bases, with 15 bases between. This CDR3 region has 16 residues. The germline V gene encodes CDR1 MGHRA and CDR2 YSYEKL. Library construction for TCR beta used iRepertoire HTBI primers and Arm-PCR of CDR3 regions. TCRdb re-analysed the multiplex PCR reads in MiXCR, keeping a single row per CDR3 protein. The data contain some 600,000 distinct CDR3 sequences, about 16% of them singletons. Time point given: newly diagnosed GD, antithyroid drugs for less than 3 months. Making the TCR library involved RNA that had been extracted from PBMCs. American Thyroid Association guidelines were used to diagnose Graves' disease. Each of the patients was recruited from an endocrinology department situated in Xi'an, China. Separately, the same data were catalogued under a study of T cells in Graves' hyperthyroidism and ophthalmopathy. In that study: HTBI primers were used for first-round RT-PCR of the TCR CDR3.

Sequenced material: peripheral blood mononuclear cells (PBMCs), taken at new diagnosis, from a patient treated with antithyroid drugs. This TCR came from a man aged 18 to 35 with Graves disease. This chain uses TRBV4-1 with TRBJ2-7; D is possibly TRBD1 (6 bases). CDR3 nucleotides: TGCGCCAGCAGCCAAGATCCACGGACAGACAGCTACGAGCAGTACTTC. Protein: CASSQDPRTDSYEQYF.